These 14 T cell receptor beta chains came from one sample sequenced in a study of Ad26.COV2.S vaccination and SARS-CoV-2 variants. Repertoires were generated with immunoSEQ multiplex PCR, while TCRdb's copy carries only in-frame clones and drops some. The table lists roughly 400,000 clones, around 92% of them singletons, with 1.5% to 2% in the top ten. Treatment here: some 20 received Ad26.COV2.S at low or high dose, single or two shots; five or six received placebo; per-sample allocation not given. At day 63 after the first vaccine or placebo injection, samples were drawn. Source: peripheral blood, taken in a trial of Ad26.COV2.S vaccine versus placebo. The receptors shown here come from a person aged 18-60 years who received the Ad26.COV2.S COVID-19 vaccine or a placebo.

The chain is built from TRBV7-2 and TRBJ1-1; D gene ambiguous. V was cut by 1 base and J by 6 bases, with 9 bases left in between. Germline lookup yields CDR1 SGHTA and CDR2 FQGNSA. The CDR3 spans 13 residues. Here the CDR3 DNA reads TGTGCCAGCAGCTTAGGGACTACTGCTGAAGCTTTCTTT. Its protein product is CASSLGTTAEAFF.

The genes are TRBV4-3 and TRBJ2-7, with a possible D match to TRBD2 (5 bases). V was pared by 0 bases and J by 8 bases, with 17 bases between. Germline CDR1 reads LGHNA; CDR2 reads YSLEER. The CDR3 loop spans 15 amino acids. Written as DNA, the CDR3 is TGCGCCAGCAGCCAAGATAGCCCCCCGGGATTCCAGCAGTACTTC. This sequence encodes CASSQDSPPGFQQYF.

The V and J genes are TRBV5-8 and TRBJ2-3; 7 nucleotides match TRBD2. V lost 2 bases, J lost 6 bases, and 6 bases stayed unmatched. Germline assignment: CDR1 SGHTS and CDR2 YDEGEE. The CDR3 length is 14 residues. The CDR3 region has the DNA TGTGCCAGCAGCTTAGCGGGGTTGGAGGATACGCAGTATTTT. This encodes CASSLAGLEDTQYF.

The rearrangement links TRBV10-3 to TRBJ2-1; 8 bases align to TRBD2. This CDR3 is 14 amino acids long. V shed 8 bases, J shed 6 bases, and the junction held 9 bases outside the gene matches. Per the germline V gene, CDR1 is ENHRY and CDR2 is SYGVKD. The CDR3 protein is CAIRGSGVSNEQFF. CDR3 DNA sequence: TGTGCCATCCGCGGTAGCGGGGTAAGCAATGAGCAGTTCTTC.

The chain links TRBV19 to TRBJ1-1; D perhaps matches TRBD1 (6 bases). The germline V gene has CDR1 LNHDA and CDR2 SQIVND (reference sequence). The V and J ends lost 7 bases and 8 bases respectively, with 11 bases between them. The CDR3 contains 11 residues. CDR3 region: CASTNGGEAFF. Here the CDR3 DNA reads TGTGCCAGTACCAATGGGGGCGAAGCTTTCTTT.

This chain connects TRBV30 to TRBJ2-1; the match to TRBD2 covers 10 bases. The CDR3 runs 14 residues. Per the germline V gene, CDR1 is GTSNPN and CDR2 is SVGIG (reference sequence). The J segment lost 6 bases and the V segment lost 1 base, leaving 3 bases of the junction unmatched. CDR3 in DNA: TGTGCCTGGAGTGCGGGGACTAGCGTCAATGAGCAGTTCTTC. Protein sequence: CAWSAGTSVNEQFF.

The chain uses TRBV28 and TRBJ1-5; perhaps TRBD1 as D (5 bases). Germline CDR1 is MDHEN and CDR2 is SYDVKM. This CDR3 contains 13 residues. Deletions cut 7 bases from V and 4 bases from J, with 11 bases between. DNA of the CDR3: TGTGCCAGCAAGCGGGGGGGTAATCAGCCCCAGCATTTT. The encoded protein is CASKRGGNQPQHF.

J is TRBJ2-7 and V is TRBV6-2 or TRBV6-3; TRBD2 agrees at 11 bases. The germline V gene has CDR1 MNHEY and CDR2 SVGEGT. J lost 3 bases, V lost 2 bases, and 9 bases had no gene match. The length of the CDR3 is 17 residues. The CDR3 spells CASSYPRLAGRNYEQYF. In DNA form, the CDR3 reads TGTGCCAGCAGTTACCCCCGACTAGCGGGGAGGAACTACGAGCAGTACTTC.

This chain links TRBV24-1 with TRBJ2-6, with 8 nucleotides matching TRBD1. In germline, CDR1 is KGHDR, CDR2 SFDVKD. The CDR3 length is 20 residues. Trimming took 3 bases from V and 0 from J; bases not matched to a gene: 12. The CDR3 bases are TGTGCCACCAGTGATACGCCATCGGGACAGGCCTACTCTGGGGCCAACGTCCTGACTTTC. Translation gives CATSDTPSGQAYSGANVLTF.

The chain recombines TRBV7-2 with TRBJ1-1; D unresolved. This CDR3 comprises 18 residues. CDR1 and CDR2 from the germline V gene are SGHTA and FQGNSA. The germline V and J ends were trimmed by 4 bases and 2 bases, with 23 bases remaining between them. The CDR3 sequence: CASSSPRAQRSLNTEAFF. CDR3 nucleotides: TGTGCCAGCAGCTCCCCCCGGGCCCAACGGAGCCTTAACACTGAAGCTTTCTTT. Based on the CDR3 plus reference TRBV7-2 and TRBJ1-1, the full variable domain is GAGVSQSPSNKVTEKGKDVELRCDPISGHTALYWYRQSLGQGLEFLIYFQGNSAPDKSGLPSDRFSAERTGGSVSTLTIQRTQQEDSAVYLCASSSPRAQRSLNTEAFFGQGTRLTVV.

The J gene is TRBJ1-1, the V gene TRBV18; 7 bases map to TRBD1. CDR1 and CDR2 from the germline V gene are KGHSH and LQKENI. Trimming removed 3 bases from V and 6 bases from J; junction bases left unmatched: 13. The CDR3 has 16 amino acids. DNA of the CDR3: TGTGCCAGCTCACCGCGTATTCACAGGGGAGAATCTGAAGCTTTCTTT. Translating gives CASSPRIHRGESEAFF. The full variable domain, its missing parts supplied by reference TRBV18 and TRBJ1-1, is NAGVMQNPRHLVRRRGQEARLRCSPMKGHSHVYWYRQLPEEGLKFMVYLQKENIIDESGMPKERFSAEFPKEGPSILRIQQVVRGDSAAYFCASSPRIHRGESEAFFGQGTRLTVV.

The rearrangement uses TRBV19 and TRBJ2-3; weak D call: TRBD2 (7 bases). V lost 3 bases, J lost 5 bases, and 15 bases lay in between. This CDR3 contains 15 residues. CDR1 is LNHDA and CDR2 is SQIVND in the germline V gene (reference sequence). CDR3 nucleotide sequence: TGTGCCAGTAGTATTCTGGGGGGCGGGGGAGATACGCAGTATTTT. Protein product: CASSILGGGGDTQYF.

This chain links TRBV10-1 with TRBJ2-5; 7 positions agree with TRBD1. V was clipped by 4 bases and J by 0 bases; unmatched bases: 11. The CDR3 sequence is 17 residues long. CDR1 WNHNN and CDR2 SYGVQD come from the germline V gene (reference sequence). CDR3: CASSANPATGNQETQYF. CDR3 nucleotides: TGCGCCAGCAGTGCCAACCCGGCGACAGGGAACCAAGAGACCCAGTACTTC.

This clone was seen a single time. The chain couples TRBV21-1 to TRBJ2-7; the D segment call TRBD2 is taken from the table without a DNA check. TRBV21-1 is a documented pseudogene. CDR3 length: 13 residues. The CDR3 reads CASSTGGSYEQYF. The DNA of the CDR3 is TGTGCCAGCAGCACCGGGGGCTCCTACGAGCAGTACTTC.